These 9 T cell receptor beta chains originate from one sample sequenced in a study of blood T cell repertoires in COVID-19. The repertoire was sequenced with immunoSEQ multiplex PCR; TCRdb's copy has only in-frame clones and lacks some. This repertoire shows about 98,000 clones, about 80% found once; its top ten account for roughly a tenth. What was sequenced was peripheral blood. Receptor source: a man in his 70s with active or convalescent COVID-19.

The chain recombines TRBV11-3 with TRBJ2-3; no reliable D call. Trimming cost V 3 bases and J 5 bases, with 6 bases left between them. This CDR3 has 12 residues. The germline gives CDR1 SGHNT, CDR2 YENEEA. Here the CDR3 reads CASSFPRDTQYF. As DNA, the CDR3 is TGTGCCAGCAGCTTCCCCAGAGATACGCAGTATTTT.

V usage is TRBV11-2 and J usage is TRBJ2-7; unclear D gene. With 5 bases removed from V and 0 bases from J, the gap between germline ends came to 17 bases. The CDR3 runs 16 residues. Germline lookup yields CDR1 SGHAT and CDR2 FQNNGV. Here the CDR3 DNA reads TGTGCCAGCAGCCCTCTACTACACGGAGACTCCTACGAGCAGTACTTC. This gives the protein CASSPLLHGDSYEQYF.

The V and J genes are TRBV7-2 and TRBJ2-3; no reliable D call. Trimming stripped 4 bases from V and 1 base from J, with 9 bases between. From germline, CDR1 is SGHTA and CDR2 FQGNSA. The CDR3 runs 14 residues. The CDR3 DNA follows: TGTGCCAGCAGCTATAACAGCCGCACAGATACGCAGTATTTT. Encoded protein: CASSYNSRTDTQYF.

The V gene is TRBV6-4, the J gene TRBJ1-5; tentatively, D is TRBD1 (5 bases). V lost 3 bases to trimming and J lost 0 bases, with 12 bases between them. Looked up from germline, CDR1 is MRHNA and CDR2 is SNTAGT. CDR3 length equals 16 residues. The CDR3 DNA reads as TGTGCCAGCAGTGAATTTAGGGACTCTAGCAATCAGCCCCAGCATTTT. Translating it yields CASSEFRDSSNQPQHF.

This sequence joins TRBV6-5 and TRBJ1-3, with D unclear. This CDR3 has 14 residues. Trimming removed 6 bases at V and 3 bases at J, with 12 bases between. The germline V gene has CDR1 MNHEY and CDR2 SVGAGI. The DNA of the CDR3 is TGTGCCAGCAGACAGACACAGAATGGAAACACCATATATTTT. It translates to CASRQTQNGNTIYF.

This chain joins TRBV5-1 and TRBJ2-3, with TRBD1 as a possible D gene (5 bases). The length of the CDR3 is 14 residues. Germline V gene sequence: CDR1 SGHRS, CDR2 YFSETQ. V was trimmed by 2 bases and J by 6 bases, leaving 13 bases between them. CDR3 protein: CASSFGHPEDTQYF. The CDR3, as DNA: TGCGCCAGCAGCTTCGGACACCCCGAGGATACGCAGTATTTT.

J is TRBJ1-5 and V is TRBV28; D is perhaps TRBD1 (6 bases). This CDR3 has 17 amino acids. The V and J ends lost 2 bases and 2 bases respectively, with 16 bases between them. Germline V gene lookup returns CDR1 MDHEN and CDR2 SYDVKM. CDR3 DNA: TGTGCCAGCAGTTTAGGTCTTACAGGGACCCGCAATCAGCCCCAGCATTTT. It encodes CASSLGLTGTRNQPQHF.

This sequence joins TRBV7-2 and TRBJ1-5; D unclear. The ends were cut back, 3 bases at V and 8 bases at J, with 8 bases in the middle. CDR3 length: 12 amino acids. The germline V gene has CDR1 SGHTA and CDR2 FQGNSA. The CDR3 DNA reads as TGTGCCAGCAGCTTGTCATCGGAGCCCCAGCATTTT. This gives the protein CASSLSSEPQHF.

The rearrangement uses TRBV10-2 and TRBJ1-2; no clear D gene. Germline assignment: CDR1 WSHSY and CDR2 SAAADI. This CDR3 spans 13 amino acids. V was trimmed by 1 base and J by 6 bases, leaving 9 bases between them. The CDR3 region has the DNA TGCGCCAGCAGTGAGTTAGGGAGGAATGGCTACACCTTC. It codes for CASSELGRNGYTF.